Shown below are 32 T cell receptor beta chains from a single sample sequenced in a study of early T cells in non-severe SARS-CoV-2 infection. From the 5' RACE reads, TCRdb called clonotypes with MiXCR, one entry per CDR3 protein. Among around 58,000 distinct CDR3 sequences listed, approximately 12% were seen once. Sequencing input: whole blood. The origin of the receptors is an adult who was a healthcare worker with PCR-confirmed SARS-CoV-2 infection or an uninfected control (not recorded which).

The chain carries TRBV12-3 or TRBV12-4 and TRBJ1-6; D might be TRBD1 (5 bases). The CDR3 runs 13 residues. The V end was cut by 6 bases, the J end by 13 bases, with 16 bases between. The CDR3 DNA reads TGTGCCAGCAGATCCGTAGGGGTTTCGCCCCTCCACTTT. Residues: CASRSVGVSPLHF.

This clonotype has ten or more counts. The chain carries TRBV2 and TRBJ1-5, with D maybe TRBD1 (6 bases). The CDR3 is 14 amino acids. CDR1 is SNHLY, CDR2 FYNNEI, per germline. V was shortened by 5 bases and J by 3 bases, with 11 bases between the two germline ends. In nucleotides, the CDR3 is TGTGCCAGCAGTAGACAGGTGGCCAATCAGCCCCAGCATTTT. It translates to CASSRQVANQPQHF.

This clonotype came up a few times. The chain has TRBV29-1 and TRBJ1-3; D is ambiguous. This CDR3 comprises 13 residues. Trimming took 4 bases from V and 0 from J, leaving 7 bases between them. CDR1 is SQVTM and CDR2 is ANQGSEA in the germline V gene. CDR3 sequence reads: CSVGPSSGNTIYF. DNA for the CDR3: TGCAGCGTTGGACCGAGCTCTGGAAACACCATATATTTT.

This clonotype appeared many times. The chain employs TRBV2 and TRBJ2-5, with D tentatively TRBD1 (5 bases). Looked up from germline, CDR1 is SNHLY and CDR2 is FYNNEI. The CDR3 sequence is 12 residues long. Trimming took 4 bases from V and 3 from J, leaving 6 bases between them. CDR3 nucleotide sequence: TGTGCCAGCAGTGGGACAAAAGAGACCCAGTACTTC. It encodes CASSGTKETQYF.

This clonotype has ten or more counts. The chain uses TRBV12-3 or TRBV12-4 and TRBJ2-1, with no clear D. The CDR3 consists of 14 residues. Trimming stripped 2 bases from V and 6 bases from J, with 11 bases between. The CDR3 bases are TGTGCCAGCAGTTTATCCAGGAATGGCAATGAGCAGTTCTTC. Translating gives CASSLSRNGNEQFF.

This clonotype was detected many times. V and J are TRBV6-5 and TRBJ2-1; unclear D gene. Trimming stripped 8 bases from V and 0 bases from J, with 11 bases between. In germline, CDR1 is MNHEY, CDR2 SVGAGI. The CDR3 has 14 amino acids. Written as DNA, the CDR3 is TGTGCCAGCGGTTCCACGAGCTCCTACAATGAGCAGTTCTTC. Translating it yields CASGSTSSYNEQFF.

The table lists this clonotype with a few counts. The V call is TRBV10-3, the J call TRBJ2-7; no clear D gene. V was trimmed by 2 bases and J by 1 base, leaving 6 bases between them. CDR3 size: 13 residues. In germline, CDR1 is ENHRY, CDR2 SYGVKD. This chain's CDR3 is CAISEGISYEQYF. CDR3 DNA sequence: TGTGCCATCAGTGAGGGTATTTCCTACGAGCAGTACTTC.

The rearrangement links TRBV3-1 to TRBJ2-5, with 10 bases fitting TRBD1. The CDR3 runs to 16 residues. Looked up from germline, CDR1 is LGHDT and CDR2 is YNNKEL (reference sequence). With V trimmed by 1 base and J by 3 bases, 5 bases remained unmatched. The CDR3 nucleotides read TGTGCCAGCAGCCAAGGTCCCGGGACAGGGGAAGAGACCCAGTACTTC. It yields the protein CASSQGPGTGEETQYF.

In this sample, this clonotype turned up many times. CDR3 protein: CASSTGTAQETQYF. The CDR3 DNA reads TGTGCCAGCAGCACCGGGACAGCCCAAGAGACCCAGTACTTC. The V and J genes are TRBV7-2 and TRBJ2-5; 7 nucleotides agree with TRBD1. Germline V lookup: CDR1 SGHTA, CDR2 FQGNSA. Germline trimming cut 5 bases from V and 1 base from J; bases unmatched to any gene: 4. The CDR3 runs 14 residues.

CDR3 nucleotides: TGTGCCAGCAGCGCGGGGTATAACTATGGCTACACCTTC. Translated: CASSAGYNYGYTF. J is TRBJ1-2 and V is TRBV9; the D is unclear. CDR3 length: 13 residues. V lost 3 bases and J lost 1, with 7 bases in between. The V gene's germline CDR1 is SGDLS and CDR2 YYNGEE. The variable domain in full, completed from reference TRBV9 and TRBJ1-2, reads DSGVTQTPKHLITATGQRVTLRCSPRSGDLSVYWYQQSLDQGLQFLIQYYNGEERAKGNILERFSAQQFPDLHSELNLSSLELGDSALYFCASSAGYNYGYTFGSGTRLTVV.

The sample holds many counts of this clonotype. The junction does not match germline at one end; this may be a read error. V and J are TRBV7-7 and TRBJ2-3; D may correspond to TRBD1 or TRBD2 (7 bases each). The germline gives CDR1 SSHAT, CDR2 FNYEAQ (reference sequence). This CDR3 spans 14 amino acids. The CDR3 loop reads CASSVSGTAGTQYF. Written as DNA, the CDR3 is TGTGCTAGCAGCGTCTCCGGGACAGCGGGGACGCAGTATTTT.

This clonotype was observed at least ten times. The CDR3 sequence: CASSDSFLYNEQFF. The CDR3 coding sequence is TGTGCCAGCAGTGATAGCTTCCTCTACAATGAGCAGTTCTTC. The V call is TRBV6-2 or TRBV6-3, the J call TRBJ2-1; D is undetermined. The germline gives CDR1 MNHEY, CDR2 SVGEGT. V gave up 5 bases and J gave up 3 bases, with 11 bases separating them. The CDR3 contains 14 residues.

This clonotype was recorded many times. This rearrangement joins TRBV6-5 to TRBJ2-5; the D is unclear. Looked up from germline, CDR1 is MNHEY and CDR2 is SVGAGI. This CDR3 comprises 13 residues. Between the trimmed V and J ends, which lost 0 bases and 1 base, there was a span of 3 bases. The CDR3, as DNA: TGTGCCAGCAGTTACTCCTCCCAAGAGACCCAGTACTTC. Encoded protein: CASSYSSQETQYF.

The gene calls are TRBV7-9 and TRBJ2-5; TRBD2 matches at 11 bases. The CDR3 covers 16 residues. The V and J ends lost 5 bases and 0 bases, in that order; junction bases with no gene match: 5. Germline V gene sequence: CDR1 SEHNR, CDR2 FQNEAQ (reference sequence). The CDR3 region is CASSQTSGTYQETQYF. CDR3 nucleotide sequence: TGTGCCAGCAGCCAGACTAGCGGGACGTACCAAGAGACCCAGTACTTC.

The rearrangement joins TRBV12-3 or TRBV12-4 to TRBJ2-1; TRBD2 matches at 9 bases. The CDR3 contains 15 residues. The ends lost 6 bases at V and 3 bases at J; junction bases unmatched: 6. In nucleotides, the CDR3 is TGTGCCAGCAGGGACGGACTAGCGAGCTACAATGAGCAGTTCTTC. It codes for CASRDGLASYNEQFF.

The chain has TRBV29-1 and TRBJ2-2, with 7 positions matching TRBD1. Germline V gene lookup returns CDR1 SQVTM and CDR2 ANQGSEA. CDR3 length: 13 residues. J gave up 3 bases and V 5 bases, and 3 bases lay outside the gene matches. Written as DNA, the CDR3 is TGCAGCGTTCGACAGGGCCACACCGGGGAGCTGTTTTTT. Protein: CSVRQGHTGELFF.

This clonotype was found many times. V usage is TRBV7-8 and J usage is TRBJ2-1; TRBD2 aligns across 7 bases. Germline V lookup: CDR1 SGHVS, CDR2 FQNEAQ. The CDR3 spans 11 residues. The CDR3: CAAGTTNEQFF. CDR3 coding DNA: TGTGCGGCCGGGACTACCAATGAGCAGTTCTTC. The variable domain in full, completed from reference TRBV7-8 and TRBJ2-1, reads GAGVSQSPRYKVAKRGQDVALRCDPISGHVSLFWYQQALGQGPEFLTYFQNEAQLDKSGLPSDRFFAERPEGSVSTLKIQRTQQEDSAVYLCAAGTTNEQFFGPGTRLTVL.

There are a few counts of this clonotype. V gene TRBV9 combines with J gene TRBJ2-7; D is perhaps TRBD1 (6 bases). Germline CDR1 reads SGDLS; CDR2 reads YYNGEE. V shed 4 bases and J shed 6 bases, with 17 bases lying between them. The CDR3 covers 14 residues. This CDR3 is CASSFSQGKGEQYF. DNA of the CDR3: TGTGCCAGCAGCTTCTCTCAGGGGAAGGGCGAGCAGTACTTC.

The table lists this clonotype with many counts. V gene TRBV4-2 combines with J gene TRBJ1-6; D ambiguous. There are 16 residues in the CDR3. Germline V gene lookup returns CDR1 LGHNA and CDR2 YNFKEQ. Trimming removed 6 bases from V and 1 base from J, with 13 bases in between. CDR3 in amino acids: CASSHGEWSYNSPLHF. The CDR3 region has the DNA TGTGCCAGCAGTCACGGGGAGTGGTCCTATAATTCACCCCTCCACTTT.

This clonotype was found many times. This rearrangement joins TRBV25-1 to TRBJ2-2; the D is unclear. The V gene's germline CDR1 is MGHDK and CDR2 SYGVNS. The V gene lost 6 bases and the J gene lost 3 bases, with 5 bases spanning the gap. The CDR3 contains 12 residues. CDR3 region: CASSRYTGELFF. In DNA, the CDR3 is TGTGCCAGCAGCAGATACACCGGGGAGCTGTTTTTT.

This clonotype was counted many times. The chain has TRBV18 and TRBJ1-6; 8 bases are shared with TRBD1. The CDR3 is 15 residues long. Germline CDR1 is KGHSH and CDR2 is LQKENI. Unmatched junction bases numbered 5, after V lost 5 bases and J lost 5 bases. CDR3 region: CASSYGQGHNSPLHF. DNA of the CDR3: TGTGCCAGCTCATACGGACAGGGCCATAATTCACCCCTCCACTTT.

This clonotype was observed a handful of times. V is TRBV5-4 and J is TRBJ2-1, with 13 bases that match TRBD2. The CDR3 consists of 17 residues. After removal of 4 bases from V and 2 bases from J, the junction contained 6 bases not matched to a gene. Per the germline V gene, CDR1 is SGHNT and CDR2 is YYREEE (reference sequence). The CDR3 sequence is CASSRTSGRTAYNEQFF. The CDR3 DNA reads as TGTGCCAGCAGCCGGACTAGCGGGAGAACCGCCTACAATGAGCAGTTCTTC.

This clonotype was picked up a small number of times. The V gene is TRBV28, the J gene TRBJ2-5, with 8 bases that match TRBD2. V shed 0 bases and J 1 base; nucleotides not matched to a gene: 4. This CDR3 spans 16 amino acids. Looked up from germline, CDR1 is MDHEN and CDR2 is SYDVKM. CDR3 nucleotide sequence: TGTGCCAGCAGTTTATGGCCAGCGGGGGCCCAAGAGACCCAGTACTTC. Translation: CASSLWPAGAQETQYF.

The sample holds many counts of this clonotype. DNA for the CDR3: TGTGCCAGCAGCTTAGGACTGGCCAATGAGCAGTTCTTC. This translates into CASSLGLANEQFF. The chain recombines TRBV7-6 with TRBJ2-1, with D hard to call. V shed 1 base and J shed 6 bases, with 7 bases lying between them. CDR3 length equals 13 residues. Germline assignment: CDR1 SGHVS and CDR2 FNYEAQ.

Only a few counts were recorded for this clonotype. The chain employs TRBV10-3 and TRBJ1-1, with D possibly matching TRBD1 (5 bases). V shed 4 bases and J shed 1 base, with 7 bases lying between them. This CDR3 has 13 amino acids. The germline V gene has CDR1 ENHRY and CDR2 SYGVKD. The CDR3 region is CAISAGGNTEAFF. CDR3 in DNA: TGTGCCATCAGTGCGGGGGGGAACACTGAAGCTTTCTTT.

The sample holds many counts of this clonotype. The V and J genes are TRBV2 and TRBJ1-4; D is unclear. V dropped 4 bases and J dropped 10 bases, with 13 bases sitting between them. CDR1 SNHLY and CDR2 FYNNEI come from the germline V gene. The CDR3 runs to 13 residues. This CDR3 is CASSGRTSAKLFF. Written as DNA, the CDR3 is TGTGCCAGCAGTGGTCGGACGTCGGCAAAACTGTTTTTT.

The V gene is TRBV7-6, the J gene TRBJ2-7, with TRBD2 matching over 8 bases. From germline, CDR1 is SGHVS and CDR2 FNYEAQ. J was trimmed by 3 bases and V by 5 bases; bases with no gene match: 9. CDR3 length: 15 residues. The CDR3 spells CASSAGGGSDYEQYF. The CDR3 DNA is TGTGCCAGCAGCGCGGGGGGAGGTTCGGACTACGAGCAGTACTTC.

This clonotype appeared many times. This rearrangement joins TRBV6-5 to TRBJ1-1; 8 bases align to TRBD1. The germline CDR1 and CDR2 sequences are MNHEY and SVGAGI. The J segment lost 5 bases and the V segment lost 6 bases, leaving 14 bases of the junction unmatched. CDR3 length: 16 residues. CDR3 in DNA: TGTGCCAGCAGCCCTGGGACAGGCCCGGGGTGGACTGAAGCTTTCTTT. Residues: CASSPGTGPGWTEAFF.

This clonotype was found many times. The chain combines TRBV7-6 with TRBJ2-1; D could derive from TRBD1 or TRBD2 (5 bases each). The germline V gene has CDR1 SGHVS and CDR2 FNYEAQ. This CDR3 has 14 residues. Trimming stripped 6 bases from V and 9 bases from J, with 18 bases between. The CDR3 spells CASSKEPGTGEQFF. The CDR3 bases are TGTGCCAGCAGTAAAGAGCCCGGGACGGGTGAGCAGTTCTTC.

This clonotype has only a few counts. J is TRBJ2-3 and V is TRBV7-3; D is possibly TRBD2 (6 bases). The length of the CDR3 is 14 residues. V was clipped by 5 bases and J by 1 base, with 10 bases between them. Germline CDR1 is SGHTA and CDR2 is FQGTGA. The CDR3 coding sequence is TGTGCCAGCAGCACAATAGCGGGCACAGATACGCAGTATTTT. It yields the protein CASSTIAGTDTQYF.

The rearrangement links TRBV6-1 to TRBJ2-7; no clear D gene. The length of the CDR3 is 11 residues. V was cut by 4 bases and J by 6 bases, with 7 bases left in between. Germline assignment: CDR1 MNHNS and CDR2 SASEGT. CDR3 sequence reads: CASSGGSEQYF. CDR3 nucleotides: TGTGCCAGCAGTGGAGGCAGCGAGCAGTACTTC.

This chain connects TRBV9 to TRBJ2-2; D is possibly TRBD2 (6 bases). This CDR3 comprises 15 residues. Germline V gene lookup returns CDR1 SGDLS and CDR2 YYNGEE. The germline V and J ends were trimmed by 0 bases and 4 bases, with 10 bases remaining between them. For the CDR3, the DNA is TGTGCCAGCAGCGTAGGGGGAGGAGGCACCGGGGAGCTGTTTTTT. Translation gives CASSVGGGGTGELFF.